This T cell receptor (beta chain) came from a study of blood T cells in healthy people across ages. Per the germline V gene, CDR1 is MNHEY and CDR2 is SVGEGT. V was shortened by 11 bases and J by 0 bases, with 20 bases between the two germline ends. The CDR3 has 16 residues. With a J-beta primer mix and a sample-barcoded 5' primer, a second PCR ran about 7 to 12 cycles. MiXCR, applied by TCRdb to the 5' RACE reads, yields one record per CDR3 protein. The table has fewer than 800,000 distinct CDR3 sequences, about 21% seen once. The table lists this clonotype with a few counts. This sequence was found in a man between 65 and 85 years old in good health. The J gene is TRBJ2-4, the V gene TRBV6-2 or TRBV6-3, with D possibly TRBD2 on 5 matching bases. The sequenced material came from blood. CDR3 coding DNA: TGTGCCCGCAACGAGGGCGGAGAGTTAGCCAAAAACATTCAGTACTTC. It specifies CARNEGGELAKNIQYF.